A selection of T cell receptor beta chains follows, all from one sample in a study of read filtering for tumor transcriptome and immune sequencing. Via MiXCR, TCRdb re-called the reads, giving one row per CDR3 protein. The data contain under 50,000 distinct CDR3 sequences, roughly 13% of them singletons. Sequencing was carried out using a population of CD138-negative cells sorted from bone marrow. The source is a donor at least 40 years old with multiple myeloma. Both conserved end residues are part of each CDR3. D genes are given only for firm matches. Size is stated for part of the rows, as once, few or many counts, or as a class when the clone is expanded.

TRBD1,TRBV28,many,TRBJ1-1,TGTGCCAGTGAGGACAGGCTTGTAATGAACACTGAAGCTTTCTTT,CASEDRLVMNTEAFF
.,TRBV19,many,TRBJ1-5,TGTGCCAGTAGGACCCCGGGGAGGGGTGATCAGCCCCAGCATTTT,CASRTPGRGDQPQHF
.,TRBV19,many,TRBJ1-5,TGTGCCAGTAGTAGAACCGGGACGGACAATCAGCCCCAGCATTTT,CASSRTGTDNQPQHF
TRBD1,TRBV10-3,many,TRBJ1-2,TGTGCCATCAGTGAGTCTGGACAGGGCTATGGCTACACCTTC,CAISESGQGYGYTF
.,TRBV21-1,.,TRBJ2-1,TGTGCCAGCAGGGGGACAGGGACCTACAATGAGCAGTTCTTC,CASRGTGTYNEQFF
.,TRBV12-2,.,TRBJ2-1,TGTGCAAGTCGCCCCCAAAAGACAGTAAACAATGAGCAGTTCTTC,CASRPQKTVNNEQFF
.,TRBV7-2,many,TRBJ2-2,TGTGCCAGCAGCTCGGGGTTCAACACCGGGGAGCTGTTTTTT,CASSSGFNTGELFF
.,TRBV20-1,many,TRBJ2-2,TGCAGTGCAGGGACCCCTTTGGGTGGGGAGCTGTTTTTT,CSAGTPLGGELFF
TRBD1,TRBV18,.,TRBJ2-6,TGTGCCAGCTCACCAGGGACAGGGGGCGACGGGGCCAACGTCCTGACTTTC,CASSPGTGGDGANVLTF
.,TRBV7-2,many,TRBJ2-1,TGTGCCAGCAGCTTAGTTCTCCGGAATGAGCAGTTCTTC,CASSLVLRNEQFF
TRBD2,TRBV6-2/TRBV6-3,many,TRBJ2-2,TGTGCCAGCAGTTACGTCGGACTAGCGGGGGCCACCGGGGAGCTGTTTTTT,CASSYVGLAGATGELFF
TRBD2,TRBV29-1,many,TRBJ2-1,TGCAGCGTTGGGACTAGCGGGAGCTGGAATGAGCAGTTCTTC,CSVGTSGSWNEQFF
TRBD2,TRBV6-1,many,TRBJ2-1,TGTGCCACCCTGCGGGAGGGCCTAGACGAGCAGTTCTTC,CATLREGLDEQFF
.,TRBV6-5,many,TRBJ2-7,TGTGCCAGCAGTTACCACTGGCGGACGCTACCCTACGAGCAGTACTTC,CASSYHWRTLPYEQYF
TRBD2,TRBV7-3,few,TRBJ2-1,TGTGCCAGCAGCTTAACGCCGGGACTAGTGTCCAATGAGCAGTTCTTC,CASSLTPGLVSNEQFF
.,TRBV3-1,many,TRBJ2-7,TGTGCCAGCAGCCGTAGACGTGGGCATCGCTACGAGCAGTACTTC,CASSRRRGHRYEQYF
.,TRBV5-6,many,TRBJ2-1,TGTGCCAGCAGCTTGGAACAGGGTTCCTACAATGAGCAGTTCTTC,CASSLEQGSYNEQFF
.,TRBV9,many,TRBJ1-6,TGTGCCAGCAGCCCCCGGGGGGGTCGTGATCGGGGACCCCTCCACTTT,CASSPRGGRDRGPLHF
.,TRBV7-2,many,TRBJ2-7,TGTGCCAGCAGCTTTGACAGCGGCTCCTACGAGCAGTACTTC,CASSFDSGSYEQYF
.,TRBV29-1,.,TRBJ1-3,TGCAGCGTTGCGCAGGGTGGAAGCTCTGGAAACACCATATATTTT,CSVAQGGSSGNTIYF
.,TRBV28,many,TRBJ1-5,TGTGCCAGCAGTCCCCTGGATCAGCCCCAGCATTTT,CASSPLDQPQHF
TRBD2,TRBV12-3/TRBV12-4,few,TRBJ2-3,TGTGCCAGCAGTTTAAAGGTGGGGGGGGCAGATACGCAGTATTTT,CASSLKVGGADTQYF
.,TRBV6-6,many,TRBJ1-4,TGTGCCAGCAGTTCCACCAGGGGAACTAATGAAAAACTGTTTTTT,CASSSTRGTNEKLFF
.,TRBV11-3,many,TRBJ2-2,TGTGCCAGCAGCTTAGTCGAGACAAACACCGGGGAGCTGTTTTTT,CASSLVETNTGELFF
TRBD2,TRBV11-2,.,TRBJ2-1,TGTGCCAGCAGCTTAAGTACGGGAGGAAGAAATGAGCAGTTCTTC,CASSLSTGGRNEQFF